The subject of this entry is one T cell receptor (beta chain). This sample is part of a study of blood T cell repertoires in COVID-19. Germline loops: CDR1 SGHKS, CDR2 YYEKEE (reference sequence). This CDR3 has 13 amino acids. Deletions cut 2 bases from V and 3 bases from J, with 9 bases between. Only in-frame clones appear in the TCRdb table, and some are missing; sequencing was by immunoSEQ multiplex PCR. The profile shows under 400,000 clones, 80% to 90% of them singletons. Material for sequencing was peripheral blood. This TCR was sampled from a woman aged 30 to 39 with COVID-19, enrolled during active disease. The chain recombines TRBV5-5 with TRBJ2-7, with D maybe TRBD2 (5 bases). For the CDR3, the DNA is TGTGCCAGCAGCTTCGAGGGATTCTACGAGCAGTACTTC. Translating gives CASSFEGFYEQYF. Variable domain in full (rest from reference TRBV5-5 and TRBJ2-7): DAGVTQSPTHLIKTRGQQVTLRCSPISGHKSVSWYQQVLGQGPQFIFQYYEKEERGRGNFPDRFSARQFPNYSSELNVNALLLGDSALYLCASSFEGFYEQYFGPGTRLTVT.